The rows below give T cell receptor beta chains drawn from one sample of a study of naive and memory T cell subsets. In TCRdb, the UMI-ligation and nested PCR reads were re-called with MiXCR into one record per CDR3 protein. There are around 30,000 distinct CDR3 sequences in the sample; 9.5% to 12% occur only once, and approximately 19% lies in the top ten. Material: effector memory CD4+ T cells from blood. The receptors stem from a human donor in good health. Both conserved end residues are part of each CDR3.

V gene: TRBV15; J gene: TRBJ2-1; CDR3 protein: CATRGSGKDNEQFF
V gene: TRBV7-2; J gene: TRBJ2-2; CDR3 protein: CASSLTSLNTGELFF
V gene: TRBV27; J gene: TRBJ2-7; CDR3 protein: CASSVDRGPYEQYF
V gene: TRBV7-9; J gene: TRBJ2-3; CDR3 protein: CASSPRGYGAQYF
V gene: TRBV14; J gene: TRBJ2-1; CDR3 protein: CASSPQRTLNNEQFF
V gene: TRBV20-1; J gene: TRBJ2-3; CDR3 protein: CSARLPRSTDTQYF
V gene: TRBV5-4; J gene: TRBJ2-7; CDR3 protein: CASSLGLYYEQYF
V gene: TRBV12-3/TRBV12-4; J gene: TRBJ1-2; CDR3 protein: CASRLGGANYGYTF
V gene: TRBV12-3/TRBV12-4; J gene: TRBJ1-5; CDR3 protein: CASSLQGSLQPQHF
V gene: TRBV29-1; J gene: TRBJ2-5; CDR3 protein: CSVGTSVRETQYF
V gene: TRBV7-9; J gene: TRBJ1-4; CDR3 protein: CASSLLTATNEKLFF
V gene: TRBV6-5; J gene: TRBJ2-3; CDR3 protein: CASSPRTVSDTQYF
V gene: TRBV18; J gene: TRBJ1-1; CDR3 protein: CASSPTSRGNTEAFF
V gene: TRBV28; J gene: TRBJ2-3; CDR3 protein: CASTLAGGATDTQYF